The 7 T cell receptor beta chains reported below all come from one sample, sequenced in a study of blood T cells in healthy people across ages. A second PCR, run for about 7 to 12 cycles, used a sample-barcoded 5' primer plus a J-beta primer mix. TCRdb reanalysed the 5' RACE reads using MiXCR and keeps one entry per CDR3 protein. The data contain more than 1 million distinct CDR3 sequences, 35% to 55% of them singletons. Source material: blood. Receptors were obtained from a woman aged 60 to 75 in good health.

The table lists this clonotype with a few counts. This sequence joins TRBV9 and TRBJ2-3; tentatively, D is TRBD2 (7 bases). Germline loops: CDR1 SGDLS, CDR2 YYNGEE. V gave up 3 bases and J gave up 2 bases, with 19 bases separating them. The CDR3 consists of 17 residues. As DNA, the CDR3 is TGTGCCAGCAGCGGACTTGGGGGGGGCGGAAACACAGATACGCAGTATTTT. Encoded protein: CASSGLGGGGNTDTQYF.

This chain joins TRBV20-1 and TRBJ2-7; 7 nucleotides match TRBD2. Germline V gene lookup returns CDR1 DFQATT and CDR2 SNEGSKA (reference sequence). The V and J ends lost 6 bases and 3 bases, in that order; junction bases with no gene match: 5. The CDR3 length is 12 residues. This CDR3 reads CSATGGNYEQYF. Written as DNA, the CDR3 is TGCAGTGCCACGGGAGGAAACTACGAGCAGTACTTC.

In this sample, this clonotype turned up once. The chain carries TRBV4-3 and TRBJ2-1; TRBD2 aligns across 12 bases. Germline CDR1 reads LGHNA; CDR2 reads YSLEER. Germline trimming cut 0 bases from V and 14 bases from J; bases unmatched to any gene: 5. There are 14 residues in the CDR3. The CDR3 protein is CASSQDLRLAGEFF. CDR3 in DNA: TGCGCCAGCAGCCAAGATCTTAGACTAGCGGGGGAGTTCTTC.

For the CDR3, the DNA is TGTGCCAGCAGCCAAGGGGTCGGGAGGGGCTCCTACAATGAGCAGTTCTTC. The encoded protein is CASSQGVGRGSYNEQFF. V is TRBV4-2 and J is TRBJ2-1, with 8 bases that match TRBD2. Unmatched junction bases numbered 5, after V lost 1 base and J lost 0 bases. CDR1 and CDR2 from the germline V gene are LGHNA and YNFKEQ. The length of the CDR3 is 17 residues.

This clonotype was seen more than once but under ten times. V usage is TRBV14 and J usage is TRBJ2-3; 8 bases align to TRBD1. The CDR3 has 15 residues. CDR1 is SGHDN and CDR2 is FVKESK in the germline V gene. V shed 4 bases and J 10 bases; nucleotides not matched to a gene: 13. The DNA for the CDR3 is TGTGCCAGCAGCCCAAGTCGCGACAGGGGTGGAGCGCAGTATTTT. Residues: CASSPSRDRGGAQYF.

This clonotype occurred many times. The chain has TRBV10-2 and TRBJ2-3, with 16 bases lining up with TRBD2. The length of the CDR3 is 16 residues. Losses at the gene ends were 6 bases for V and 4 bases for J; bases not matched to a gene: 4. Germline values: CDR1 WSHSY, CDR2 SAAADI. CDR3 region: CASSSGTSGRADTQYF. The CDR3 nucleotides read TGCGCCAGCAGCTCCGGGACTAGCGGGAGGGCAGATACGCAGTATTTT.

The V gene is TRBV24-1, the J gene TRBJ2-1, with TRBD1 identical over 7 bases. The CDR3 has 16 amino acids. Germline-derived CDR1 and CDR2 are KGHDR and SFDVKD. The V and J ends lost 7 bases and 4 bases, in that order; junction bases with no gene match: 12. CDR3 bases: TGTGCCACCAGCGCCCCGGGACAGCGGCCTTACAATGAGCAGTTCTTC. Its protein product is CATSAPGQRPYNEQFF.